These 20 T cell receptor beta chains came from one sample sequenced in a study of T-cell memory formation after mild COVID-19. Each CDR3 protein is one row after TCRdb ran MiXCR on the 5' RACE reads. The repertoire includes about 390,000 distinct CDR3 sequences, around 21% of them detected once, and 9.5% to 15% sits in the top ten. The sequenced sample was PBMCs or a T cell subset sorted from them (not recorded which). Receptors were obtained from an adult woman who had mild COVID-19 (a few samples of this study predate the infection). Cell type and time point are not known.

This clonotype turned up a few times. The V call is TRBV12-3 or TRBV12-4, the J call TRBJ1-4; the D is unclear. The CDR3 spans 13 residues. Trimming took 3 bases from V and 7 from J, leaving 9 bases between them. The CDR3 spells CASSFGTVEKLFF. The CDR3 DNA sequence: TGTGCCAGCAGTTTCGGTACGGTTGAAAAACTGTTTTTT.

This sequence joins TRBV6-5 and TRBJ2-6; TRBD1 matches 9 bases. Germline CDR1 reads MNHEY; CDR2 reads SVGAGI. The CDR3 spans 20 residues. The J segment lost 0 bases and the V segment lost 2 bases, leaving 11 bases of the junction unmatched. This CDR3 reads CASSYNEWDRDVSGANVLTF. DNA of the CDR3: TGTGCCAGCAGTTACAACGAGTGGGACAGGGATGTCTCTGGGGCCAACGTCCTGACTTTC.

This clonotype was recorded once. One end of the junction does not line up with germline, which may come from a read error. V gene TRBV5-1 combines with J gene TRBJ1-2; D unresolved. The CDR3 sequence is 13 residues long. Germline V gene lookup returns CDR1 SGHRS and CDR2 YFSETQ. The CDR3 coding sequence is TGCGCCAGCAGTTTGGCACAGATCTATGGCTACACCTTC. Translating it yields CASSLAQIYGYTF.

The chain has TRBV7-9 and TRBJ2-1; possible D gene TRBD2, 5 bases. The ends were cut back, 7 bases at V and 9 bases at J, with 19 bases in the middle. Germline V gives CDR1 SEHNR, CDR2 FQNEAQ (reference sequence). CDR3 length: 14 residues. The CDR3 sequence is CASTPGLLVGEQFF. Written as DNA, the CDR3 is TGTGCCAGCACCCCCGGACTCTTAGTGGGTGAGCAGTTCTTC.

A few counts support this clonotype. The chain carries TRBV12-3 or TRBV12-4 and TRBJ2-5, with a possible D match to TRBD2 (7 bases). Deletions cut 2 bases from V and 5 bases from J, with 12 bases between. The CDR3 spans 14 residues. CDR3 sequence: CASSLSAGAETQYF. Written as DNA, the CDR3 is TGTGCCAGCAGTTTATCGGCGGGGGCTGAGACCCAGTACTTC.

The chain couples TRBV7-2 to TRBJ2-3; D is perhaps TRBD2 (5 bases). Germline CDR1 reads SGHTA; CDR2 reads FQGNSA. Trimming cost V 5 bases and J 6 bases, with 15 bases left between them. This CDR3 has 14 amino acids. Written as DNA, the CDR3 is TGTGCCAGCAGCGTAAATACGCGAGGGGATACGCAGTATTTT. Residues: CASSVNTRGDTQYF.

V gene TRBV29-1 combines with J gene TRBJ2-7; D gene uncertain. Trimming took off 7 bases at V and 3 bases at J, with 7 bases between the two ends. The germline V gene has CDR1 SQVTM and CDR2 ANQGSEA. The CDR3 spans 10 residues. The CDR3 loop reads CSGGDYEQYF. The DNA for the CDR3 is TGCAGCGGTGGTGACTACGAGCAGTACTTC.

The genes are TRBV9 and TRBJ1-4; D ambiguous. Germline CDR1 reads SGDLS; CDR2 reads YYNGEE. CDR3 length: 13 amino acids. The V end was cut by 0 bases, the J end by 11 bases, with 11 bases between. The CDR3 bases are TGTGCCAGCAGCGTAGGAGGCACCTCTAAACTGTTTTTT. Its protein product is CASSVGGTSKLFF.

This chain uses TRBV7-8 with TRBJ1-3; D is perhaps TRBD1 (6 bases). Between the trimmed V and J ends, which lost 1 base and 4 bases, there was a span of 11 bases. Germline V gene data show CDR1 as SGHVS and CDR2 as FQNEAQ. The CDR3 totals 15 residues. The CDR3 DNA sequence: TGTGCCAGCAGCTTAGTCAGGGGTGGGGGAAACACCATATATTTT. Its protein product is CASSLVRGGGNTIYF.

The V gene is TRBV2, the J gene TRBJ1-1, with TRBD1 matching 8 bases. CDR1 SNHLY and CDR2 FYNNEI come from the germline V gene. The CDR3 covers 16 residues. V lost 5 bases and J lost 0; bases outside the gene matches: 8. CDR3 loop: CASSQDRGALNTEAFF. The CDR3 DNA follows: TGTGCCAGCAGTCAAGACAGGGGAGCTCTGAACACTGAAGCTTTCTTT. The full variable domain, its missing parts supplied by reference TRBV2 and TRBJ1-1, is EPEVTQTPSHQVTQMGQEVILRCVPISNHLYFYWYRQILGQKVEFLVSFYNNEISEKSEIFDDQFSVERPDGSNFTLKIRSTKLEDSAMYFCASSQDRGALNTEAFFGQGTRLTVV.

This clonotype appeared a few times. In DNA form, the CDR3 reads TGTGCCAGCAGCTCCAGCGGGGGGGCCATCGGGGAGCTGTTTTTT. It translates to CASSSSGGAIGELFF. This chain links TRBV7-3 with TRBJ2-2; 10 bases are shared with TRBD2. CDR1 and CDR2 from the germline V gene are SGHTA and FQGTGA. The length of the CDR3 is 15 residues. With 4 bases clipped from V and 7 bases from J, the junction kept 6 bases outside the gene matches.

The V gene is TRBV20-1, the J gene TRBJ1-2, with TRBD1 matching 8 bases. The germline CDR1 and CDR2 sequences are DFQATT and SNEGSKA (reference sequence). V shed 6 bases and J 3 bases; nucleotides not matched to a gene: 9. The CDR3 extends over 14 amino acids. This CDR3 is CSAGQGAQDYGYTF. CDR3 coding DNA: TGCAGTGCGGGTCAGGGGGCGCAGGACTATGGCTACACCTTC.

This rearrangement joins TRBV4-1 to TRBJ2-7, with D perhaps matching TRBD1 (6 bases). There are 14 residues in the CDR3. CDR1 and CDR2 from the germline V gene are MGHRA and YSYEKL. V gave up 8 bases and J gave up 3 bases, with 17 bases separating them. The CDR3 loop is CASVPYEGDYEQYF. CDR3 sequence (DNA): TGCGCCAGCGTTCCGTACGAGGGGGACTACGAGCAGTACTTC.

The genes are TRBV9 and TRBJ2-7; D call uncertain. The V and J ends lost 4 bases and 5 bases respectively, with 16 bases between them. Per the germline V gene, CDR1 is SGDLS and CDR2 is YYNGEE. The CDR3 has 14 amino acids. CDR3 nucleotide sequence: TGTGCCAGCAGCCCCAGGTGGAGAGATAACGAGCAGTACTTC. Protein: CASSPRWRDNEQYF.

This chain uses TRBV5-1 with TRBJ1-6, with D perhaps TRBD1 (6 bases). V lost 0 bases to trimming and J lost 10 bases, with 11 bases between them. Looked up from germline, CDR1 is SGHRS and CDR2 is YFSETQ. The CDR3 covers 14 residues. The chain's CDR3 is CASSLVQGLSPLHF. The CDR3 DNA reads TGCGCCAGCAGCTTGGTTCAGGGGTTGTCACCCCTCCACTTT.

This clonotype was seen only a few times. The gene calls are TRBV4-1 and TRBJ2-3; D perhaps matches TRBD1 (6 bases). CDR3 length: 16 amino acids. The V gene's germline CDR1 is MGHRA and CDR2 YSYEKL. V was pared by 4 bases and J by 5 bases, with 19 bases between. CDR3 bases: TGCGCCAGCAGCCCCAGGGGTCTCTCCGGTGGAGATACGCAGTATTTT. Translated, it gives CASSPRGLSGGDTQYF.

The genes are TRBV20-1 and TRBJ2-1, with a possible D match to TRBD2 (5 bases). This CDR3 is 15 amino acids long. V lost 1 base to trimming and J lost 8 bases, with 18 bases between them. Germline CDR1 reads DFQATT; CDR2 reads SNEGSKA (reference sequence). The CDR3 bases are TGCAGTGCTAGAGTGAGTAGCGAGAGGTTGGATGAGCAGTTCTTC. This translates into CSARVSSERLDEQFF.

This clonotype was recorded a few times. The J gene is TRBJ1-2, the V gene TRBV13; perhaps TRBD1 as D (5 bases). The CDR3 is 15 residues long. V was trimmed by 5 bases and J by 4 bases, leaving 17 bases between them. Germline lookup yields CDR1 PRHDT and CDR2 FYEKMQ (reference sequence). The chain's CDR3 is CASSPQAGTLYGYTF. For the CDR3, the DNA is TGTGCCAGCAGCCCCCAGGCGGGGACCCTCTATGGCTACACCTTC.

In this sample, this clonotype turned up many times. The chain uses TRBV12-3 or TRBV12-4 and TRBJ1-2; D unresolved. Between the trimmed V and J ends, which lost 2 bases and 5 bases, there was a span of 0 bases. This CDR3 contains 10 residues. This chain's CDR3 is CASSLYGYTF. Written as DNA, the CDR3 is TGTGCCAGCAGTTTATATGGCTACACCTTC.

This chain connects TRBV6-2 or TRBV6-3 to TRBJ2-3, with D hard to call. V gave up 2 bases and J gave up 8 bases, with 14 bases separating them. The germline gives CDR1 MNHEY, CDR2 SVGEGT. The CDR3 consists of 14 residues. CDR3 loop: CASSYPSVMSTQYF. Written as DNA, the CDR3 is TGTGCCAGCAGTTACCCGTCGGTGATGAGTACGCAGTATTTT.